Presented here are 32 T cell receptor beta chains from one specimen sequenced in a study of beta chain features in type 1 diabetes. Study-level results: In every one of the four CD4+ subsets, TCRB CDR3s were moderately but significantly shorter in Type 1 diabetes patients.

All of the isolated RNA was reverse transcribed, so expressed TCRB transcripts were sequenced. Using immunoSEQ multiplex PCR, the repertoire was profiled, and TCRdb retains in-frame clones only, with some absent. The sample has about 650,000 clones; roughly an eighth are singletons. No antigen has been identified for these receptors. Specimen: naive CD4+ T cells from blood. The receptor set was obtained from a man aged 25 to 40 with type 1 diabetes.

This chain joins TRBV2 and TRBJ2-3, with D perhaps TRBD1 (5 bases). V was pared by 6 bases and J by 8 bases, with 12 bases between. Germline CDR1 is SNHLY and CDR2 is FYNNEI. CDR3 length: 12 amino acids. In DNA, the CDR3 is TGTGCCAGCAGCGAGTCTAGGGGTACGCAGTATTTT. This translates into CASSESRGTQYF.

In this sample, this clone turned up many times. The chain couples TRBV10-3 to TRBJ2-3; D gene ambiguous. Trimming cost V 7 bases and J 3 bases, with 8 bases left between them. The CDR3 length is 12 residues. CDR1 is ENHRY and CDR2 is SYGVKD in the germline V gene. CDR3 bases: TGTGCCATCATGGACGGAACAGATACGCAGTATTTT. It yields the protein CAIMDGTDTQYF.

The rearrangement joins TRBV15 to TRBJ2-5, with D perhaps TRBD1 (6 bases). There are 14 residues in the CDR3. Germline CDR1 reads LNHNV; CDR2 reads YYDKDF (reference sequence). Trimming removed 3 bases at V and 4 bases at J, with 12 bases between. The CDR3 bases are TGTGCCACCAGCAGGGGGGCAGAGAGAGAGACCCAGTACTTC. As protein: CATSRGAERETQYF.

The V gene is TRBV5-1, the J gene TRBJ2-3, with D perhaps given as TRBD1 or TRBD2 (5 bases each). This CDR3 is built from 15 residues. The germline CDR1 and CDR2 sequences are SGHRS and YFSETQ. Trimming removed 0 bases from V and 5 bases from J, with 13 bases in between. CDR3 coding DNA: TGCGCCAGCAGCTTGGTGGGGACGCTCAAAGATACGCAGTATTTT. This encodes CASSLVGTLKDTQYF.

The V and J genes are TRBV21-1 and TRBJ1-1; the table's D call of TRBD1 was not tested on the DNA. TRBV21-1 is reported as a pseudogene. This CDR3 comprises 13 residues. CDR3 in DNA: TGTGCCATCGGGGGACAGGGGGACACTGAAGCTTTCTTT. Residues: CAIGGQGDTEAFF.

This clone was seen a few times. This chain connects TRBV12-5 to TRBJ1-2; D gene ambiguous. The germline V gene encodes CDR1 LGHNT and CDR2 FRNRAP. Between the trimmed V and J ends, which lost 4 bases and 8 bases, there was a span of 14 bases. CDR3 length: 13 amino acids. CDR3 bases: TGTGCTAGTGGTTCATCCGGGTCCGGCGGCTACACCTTC. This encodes CASGSSGSGGYTF.

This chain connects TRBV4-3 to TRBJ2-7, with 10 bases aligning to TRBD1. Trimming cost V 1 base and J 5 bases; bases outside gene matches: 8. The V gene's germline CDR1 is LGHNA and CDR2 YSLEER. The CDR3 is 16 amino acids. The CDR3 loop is CASSQASGTGENEQYF. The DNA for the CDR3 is TGCGCCAGCAGCCAAGCATCCGGGACAGGGGAGAACGAGCAGTACTTC.

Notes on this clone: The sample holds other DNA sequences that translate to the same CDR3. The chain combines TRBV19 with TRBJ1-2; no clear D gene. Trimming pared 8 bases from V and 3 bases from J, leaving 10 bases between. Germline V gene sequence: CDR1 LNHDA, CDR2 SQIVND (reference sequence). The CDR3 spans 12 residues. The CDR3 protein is CASSARDYGYTF. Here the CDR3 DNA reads TGTGCCAGTTCAGCACGGGACTATGGCTACACCTTC.

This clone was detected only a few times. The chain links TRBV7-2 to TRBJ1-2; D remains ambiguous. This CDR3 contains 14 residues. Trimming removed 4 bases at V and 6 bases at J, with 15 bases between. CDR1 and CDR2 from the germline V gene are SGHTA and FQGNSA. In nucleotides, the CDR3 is TGTGCCAGCAGCTCCCGGTCCCGAGGAGATGGCTACACCTTC. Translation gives CASSSRSRGDGYTF.

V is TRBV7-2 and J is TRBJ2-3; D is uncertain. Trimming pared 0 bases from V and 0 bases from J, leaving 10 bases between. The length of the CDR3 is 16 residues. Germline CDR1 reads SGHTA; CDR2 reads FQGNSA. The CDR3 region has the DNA TGTGCCAGCAGCTTAGCCCAGCGATTAAGCACAGATACGCAGTATTTT. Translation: CASSLAQRLSTDTQYF.

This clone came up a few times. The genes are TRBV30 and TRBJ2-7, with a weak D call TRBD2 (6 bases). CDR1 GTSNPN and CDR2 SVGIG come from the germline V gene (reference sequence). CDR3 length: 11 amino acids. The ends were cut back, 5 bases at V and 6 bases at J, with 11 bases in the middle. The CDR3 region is CAWGTLGEQYF. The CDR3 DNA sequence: TGTGCCTGGGGGACTCTGGGCGAGCAGTACTTC.

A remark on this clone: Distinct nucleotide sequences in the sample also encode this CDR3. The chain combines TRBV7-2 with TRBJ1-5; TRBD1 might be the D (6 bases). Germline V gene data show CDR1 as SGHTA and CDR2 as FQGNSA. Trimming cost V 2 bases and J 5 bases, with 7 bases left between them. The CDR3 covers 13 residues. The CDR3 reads CASSLSGDQPQHF. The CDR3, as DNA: TGTGCCAGCAGCTTATCAGGGGATCAGCCCCAGCATTTT.

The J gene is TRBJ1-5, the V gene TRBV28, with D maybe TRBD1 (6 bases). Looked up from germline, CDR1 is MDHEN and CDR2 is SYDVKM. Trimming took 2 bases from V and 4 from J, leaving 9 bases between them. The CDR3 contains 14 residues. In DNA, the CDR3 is TGTGCCAGCAGTTTAGGCAGGGGTAATCAGCCCCAGCATTTT. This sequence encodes CASSLGRGNQPQHF.

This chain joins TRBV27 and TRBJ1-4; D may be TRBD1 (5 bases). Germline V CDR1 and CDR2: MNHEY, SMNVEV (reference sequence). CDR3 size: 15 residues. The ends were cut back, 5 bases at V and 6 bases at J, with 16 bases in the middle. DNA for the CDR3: TGTGCCAGCAGTAAATACGGCCAGGGTCATGAAAAACTGTTTTTT. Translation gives CASSKYGQGHEKLFF. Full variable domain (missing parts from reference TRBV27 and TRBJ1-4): EAQVTQNPRYLITVTGKKLTVTCSQNMNHEYMSWYRQDPGLGLRQIYYSMNVEVTDKGDVPEGYKVSRKEKRNFPLILESPSPNQTSLYFCASSKYGQGHEKLFFGSGTQLSVL.

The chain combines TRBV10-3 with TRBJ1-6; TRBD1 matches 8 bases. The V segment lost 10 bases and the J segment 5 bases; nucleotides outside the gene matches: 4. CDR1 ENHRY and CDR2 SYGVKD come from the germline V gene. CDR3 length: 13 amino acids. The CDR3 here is CATRTGNNSPLHF. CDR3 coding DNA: TGTGCCACCCGGACAGGGAATAATTCACCCCTCCACTTT.

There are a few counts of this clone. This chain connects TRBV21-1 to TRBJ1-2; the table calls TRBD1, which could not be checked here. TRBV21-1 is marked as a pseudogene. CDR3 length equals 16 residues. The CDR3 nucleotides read TGTGCCAGCAGCAAAACTACGGGACAGGGAAACTATGGCTACACCTTC. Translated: CASSKTTGQGNYGYTF.

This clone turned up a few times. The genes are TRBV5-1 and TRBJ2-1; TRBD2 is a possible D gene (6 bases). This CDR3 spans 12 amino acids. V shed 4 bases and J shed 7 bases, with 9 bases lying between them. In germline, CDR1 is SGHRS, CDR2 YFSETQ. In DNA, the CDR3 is TGCGCCAGCAGCGTAGGGAGGAATGAGCAGTTCTTC. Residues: CASSVGRNEQFF.

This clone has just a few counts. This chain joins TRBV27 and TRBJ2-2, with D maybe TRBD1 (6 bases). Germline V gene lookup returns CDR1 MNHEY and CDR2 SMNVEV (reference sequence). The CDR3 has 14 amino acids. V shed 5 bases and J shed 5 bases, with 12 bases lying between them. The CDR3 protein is CASSPHGTTGELFF. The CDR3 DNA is TGTGCCAGCAGTCCCCACGGGACAACCGGGGAGCTGTTTTTT.

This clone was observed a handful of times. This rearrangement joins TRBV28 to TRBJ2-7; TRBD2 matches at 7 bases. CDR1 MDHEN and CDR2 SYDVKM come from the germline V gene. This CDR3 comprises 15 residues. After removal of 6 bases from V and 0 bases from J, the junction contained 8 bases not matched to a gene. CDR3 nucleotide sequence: TGTGCCAGCAGCAGCTCCGGGGAGGGCTCCTACGAGCAGTACTTC. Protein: CASSSSGEGSYEQYF. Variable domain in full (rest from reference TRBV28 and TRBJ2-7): DVKVTQSSRYLVKRTGEKVFLECVQDMDHENMFWYRQDPGLGLRLIYFSYDVKMKEKGDIPEGYSVSREKKERFSLILESASTNQTSMYLCASSSSGEGSYEQYFGPGTRLTVT.

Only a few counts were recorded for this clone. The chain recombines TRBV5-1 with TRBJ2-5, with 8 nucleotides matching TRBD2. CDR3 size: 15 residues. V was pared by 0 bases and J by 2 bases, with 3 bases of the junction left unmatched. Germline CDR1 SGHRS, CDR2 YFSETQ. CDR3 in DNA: TGCGCCAGCAGCTTGGAGGGACTAGGACAAGAGACCCAGTACTTC. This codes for CASSLEGLGQETQYF.

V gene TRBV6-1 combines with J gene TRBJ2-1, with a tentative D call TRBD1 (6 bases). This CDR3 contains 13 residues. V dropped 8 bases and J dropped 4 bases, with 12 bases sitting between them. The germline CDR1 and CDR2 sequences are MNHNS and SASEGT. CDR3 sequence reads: CASHWTEYNEQFF. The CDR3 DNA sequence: TGTGCCAGCCATTGGACAGAATACAATGAGCAGTTCTTC.

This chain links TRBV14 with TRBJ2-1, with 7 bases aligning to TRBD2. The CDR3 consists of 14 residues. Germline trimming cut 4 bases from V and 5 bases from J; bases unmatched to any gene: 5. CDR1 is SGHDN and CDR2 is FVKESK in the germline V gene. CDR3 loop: CASSLGLPHNEQFF. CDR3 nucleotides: TGTGCCAGCAGCCTGGGACTACCTCACAATGAGCAGTTCTTC.

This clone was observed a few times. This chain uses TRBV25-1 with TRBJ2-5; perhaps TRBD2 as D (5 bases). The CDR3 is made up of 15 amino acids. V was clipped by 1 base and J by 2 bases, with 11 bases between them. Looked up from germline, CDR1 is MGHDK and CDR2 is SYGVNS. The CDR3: CASSELATHQETQYF. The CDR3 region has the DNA TGTGCCAGCAGTGAATTAGCGACCCATCAAGAGACCCAGTACTTC.

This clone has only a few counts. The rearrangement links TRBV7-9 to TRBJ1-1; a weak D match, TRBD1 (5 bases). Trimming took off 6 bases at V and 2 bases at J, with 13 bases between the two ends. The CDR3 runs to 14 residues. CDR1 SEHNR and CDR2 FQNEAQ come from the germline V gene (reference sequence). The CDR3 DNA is TGTGCCAGCAGTCCGACACAGGTAAACACTGAAGCTTTCTTT. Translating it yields CASSPTQVNTEAFF. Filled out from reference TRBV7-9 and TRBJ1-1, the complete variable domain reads DTGVSQNPRHKITKRGQNVTFRCDPISEHNRLYWYRQTLGQGPEFLTYFQNEAQLEKSRLLSDRFSAERPKGSFSTLEIQRTEQGDSAMYLCASSPTQVNTEAFFGQGTRLTVV.

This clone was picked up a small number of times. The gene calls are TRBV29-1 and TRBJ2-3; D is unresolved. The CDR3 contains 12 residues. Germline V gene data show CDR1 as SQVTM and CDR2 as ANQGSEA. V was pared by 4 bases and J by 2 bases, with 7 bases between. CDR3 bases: TGCAGCGTTGCGGATGACACAGATACGCAGTATTTT. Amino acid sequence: CSVADDTDTQYF.

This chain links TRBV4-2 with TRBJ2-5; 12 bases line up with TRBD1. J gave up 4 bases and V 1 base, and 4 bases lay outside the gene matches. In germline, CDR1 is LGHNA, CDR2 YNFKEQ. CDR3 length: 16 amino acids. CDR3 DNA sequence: TGTGCCAGCAGCCAAGTGGGGACAGGGGGCTCAGAGACCCAGTACTTC. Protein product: CASSQVGTGGSETQYF.

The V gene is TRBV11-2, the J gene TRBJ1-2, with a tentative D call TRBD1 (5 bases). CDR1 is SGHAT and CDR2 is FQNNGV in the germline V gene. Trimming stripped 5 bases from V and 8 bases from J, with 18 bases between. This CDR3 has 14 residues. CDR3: CASSLVREARGYTF. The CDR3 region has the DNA TGTGCCAGCAGCCTGGTCAGGGAGGCTCGGGGCTACACCTTC. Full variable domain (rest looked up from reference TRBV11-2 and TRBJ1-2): EAGVAQSPRYKIIEKRQSVAFWCNPISGHATLYWYQQILGQGPKLLIQFQNNGVVDDSQLPKDRFSAERLKGVDSTLKIQPAKLEDSAVYLCASSLVREARGYTFGSGTRLTVV.

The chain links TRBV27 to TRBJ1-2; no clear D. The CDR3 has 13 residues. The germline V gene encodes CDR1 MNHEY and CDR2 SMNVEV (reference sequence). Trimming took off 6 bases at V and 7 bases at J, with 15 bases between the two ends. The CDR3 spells CASSSARRRGYTF. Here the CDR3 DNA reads TGTGCCAGCAGCTCAGCCCGCAGACGTGGCTACACCTTC.

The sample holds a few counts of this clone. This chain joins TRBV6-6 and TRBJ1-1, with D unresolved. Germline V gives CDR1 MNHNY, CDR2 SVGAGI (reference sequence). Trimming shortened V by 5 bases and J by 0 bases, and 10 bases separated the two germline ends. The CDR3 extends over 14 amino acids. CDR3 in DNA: TGTGCCAGCAGTACCGTCGGAATGAACACTGAAGCTTTCTTT. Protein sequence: CASSTVGMNTEAFF.

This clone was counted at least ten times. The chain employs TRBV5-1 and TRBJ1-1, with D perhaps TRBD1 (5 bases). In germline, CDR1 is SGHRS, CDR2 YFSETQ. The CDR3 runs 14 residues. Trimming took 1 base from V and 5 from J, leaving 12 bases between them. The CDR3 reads CASSLTGAETEAFF. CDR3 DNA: TGCGCCAGCAGCTTGACAGGAGCCGAAACTGAAGCTTTCTTT.

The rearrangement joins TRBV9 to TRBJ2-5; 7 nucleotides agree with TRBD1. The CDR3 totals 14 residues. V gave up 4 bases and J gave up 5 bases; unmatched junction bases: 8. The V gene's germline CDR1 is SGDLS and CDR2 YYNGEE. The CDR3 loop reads CASSLRDSAETQYF. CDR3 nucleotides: TGTGCCAGCAGCCTCCGGGACAGCGCGGAGACCCAGTACTTC.

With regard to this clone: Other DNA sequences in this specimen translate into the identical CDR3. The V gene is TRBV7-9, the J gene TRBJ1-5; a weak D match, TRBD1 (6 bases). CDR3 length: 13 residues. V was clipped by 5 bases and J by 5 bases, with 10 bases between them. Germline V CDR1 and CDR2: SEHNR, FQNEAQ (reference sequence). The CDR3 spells CASSPAGDQPQHF. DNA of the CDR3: TGTGCCAGCAGCCCCGCAGGGGATCAGCCCCAGCATTTT.